A single sample is the source of the 6 T cell receptor beta chains below, sequenced in a study of early T cells in non-severe SARS-CoV-2 infection. TCRdb processed the 5' RACE reads anew with MiXCR; each CDR3 protein has one entry. The sample has about 72,000 distinct CDR3 sequences, roughly 9.1% seen once. The sample was whole blood, taken at baseline. The source of these receptors is an adult who was a healthcare worker with PCR-confirmed SARS-CoV-2 infection or an uninfected control (not recorded which).

This clonotype was detected many times. The rearrangement joins TRBV5-1 to TRBJ2-6; unclear D gene. The CDR3 is 16 residues long. The ends were cut back, 0 bases at V and 0 bases at J, with 7 bases in the middle. Germline V gene sequence: CDR1 SGHRS, CDR2 YFSETQ. Here the CDR3 reads CASSLEASSGANVLTF. The CDR3 nucleotides are TGCGCCAGCAGCTTGGAGGCGTCCTCTGGGGCCAACGTCCTGACTTTC.

A few counts support this clonotype. This rearrangement joins TRBV12-3 or TRBV12-4 to TRBJ1-5; 8 bases map to TRBD1. The CDR3 has 16 amino acids. V was pared by 3 bases and J by 5 bases, with 9 bases of the junction left unmatched. CDR3 sequence: CASSFSPGGSDQPQHF. The DNA for the CDR3 is TGTGCCAGCAGTTTTAGTCCAGGGGGCTCCGATCAGCCCCAGCATTTT.

This clonotype has a count of ten or more. This rearrangement joins TRBV7-3 to TRBJ1-1; no definite D call. This CDR3 contains 13 residues. The germline CDR1 and CDR2 sequences are SGHTA and FQGTGA. V gave up 4 bases and J gave up 5 bases, with 11 bases separating them. CDR3 nucleotides: TGTGCCAGCAGCTACAGAGTTGGTACTGAAGCTTTCTTT. This encodes CASSYRVGTEAFF.

The gene calls are TRBV12-3 or TRBV12-4 and TRBJ2-3; 10 nucleotides line up with TRBD2. V lost 6 bases and J lost 4; bases outside the gene matches: 4. The CDR3 covers 14 residues. The CDR3 nucleotides are TGTGCCAGCAGCTCTAGCGGGGGTCCAGATACGCAGTATTTT. Translating gives CASSSSGGPDTQYF.

Turning to this clonotype: A much bigger clone sits one base away, suggesting this may be a read error. This chain connects TRBV3-1 to TRBJ1-5; perhaps TRBD1 as D (6 bases). This CDR3 contains 14 residues. Germline V gives CDR1 LGHDT, CDR2 YNNKEL (reference sequence). This chain's CDR3 is CASSHRGGNQPRHF. The CDR3 DNA follows: TGTGCCAGCAGCCACAGGGGAGGGAATCAGCCCCGGCATTTT.

The chain combines TRBV20-1 with TRBJ2-2; D is unclear. V was pared by 4 bases and J by 1 base, with 7 bases between. There are 13 residues in the CDR3. Germline values: CDR1 DFQATT, CDR2 SNEGSKA (reference sequence). The CDR3: CSAMAGNTGELFF. CDR3 nucleotide sequence: TGCAGTGCTATGGCAGGGAACACCGGGGAGCTGTTTTTT.